This entry is about one TCR beta chain. Antigen specificity is unknown. The germline CDR1 and CDR2 sequences are MNHEY and SVGAGI. V lost 1 base, J lost 8 bases, and 17 bases lay in between. This CDR3 region has 16 residues. These data are taken from a study of OX40 agonist ivuxolimab in advanced cancers. Profiled with immunoSEQ multiplex PCR; TCRdb holds only in-frame clones, not every one. The sample lists 30,000 to 45,000 clones; about 88% were seen once. Overall study findings and caveats: On average, CD8+ T cells showed a greater number of expanded clones than CD4+. Specificity for antigen went undetermined in the expanded peripheral T cells. Partial responders at 0.1-3.0 mg/kg showed near-lowest clonal expansion.

Source: CD4+ or CD8+ T cells sorted from blood, taken in a trial of the OX40 agonist ivuxolimab. The chain employs TRBV6-5 and TRBJ1-4; possible D gene TRBD1, 6 bases. The receptor comes from an adult with an advanced solid tumor such as melanoma, head and neck, liver or kidney cancer. The CDR3 is CASSYFFGTRGEKLFF. CDR3 coding DNA: TGTGCCAGCAGTTACTTTTTCGGGACACGCGGGGAAAAACTGTTTTTT.